Shown below are 12 T cell receptor beta chains from a single sample sequenced in a study of blood T cell repertoires in COVID-19. TCRdb keeps only in-frame clones here, not all; method: immunoSEQ multiplex PCR. This table holds fewer than 250,000 clones, nearly 90% found once. The specimen was PBMCs or T cells enriched from blood (not recorded which). The receptors shown here come from a young man who had recovered from COVID-19.

The chain links TRBV7-8 to TRBJ2-2; TRBD1 agrees at 9 bases. The CDR3 is 16 amino acids. V lost 5 bases and J lost 6; bases outside the gene matches: 10. Germline V CDR1 and CDR2: SGHVS, FQNEAQ. In DNA, the CDR3 is TGTGCCAGCAGCCGAGATACAGGGGGCAACTCCGGGGAGCTGTTTTTT. Protein sequence: CASSRDTGGNSGELFF.

This chain links TRBV11-2 with TRBJ2-3; D remains unclear. The CDR3 covers 12 residues. Germline V gene lookup returns CDR1 SGHAT and CDR2 FQNNGV. Trimming removed 5 bases from V and 2 bases from J, with 5 bases in between. This chain's CDR3 is CASSPSTDTQYF. DNA for the CDR3: TGTGCCAGCAGCCCATCCACAGATACGCAGTATTTT.

This clone was seen once. V is TRBV18 and J is TRBJ2-6; D gene unclear. This CDR3 contains 15 residues. Trimming took off 5 bases at V and 2 bases at J, with 10 bases between the two ends. Germline values: CDR1 KGHSH, CDR2 LQKENI. As DNA, the CDR3 is TGTGCCAGCTCATCCTCGTCGGCTGGGGCCAACGTCCTGACTTTC. This translates into CASSSSSAGANVLTF.

V and J are TRBV4-1 and TRBJ2-5, with 8 bases fitting TRBD2. This CDR3 has 20 amino acids. The germline V gene encodes CDR1 MGHRA and CDR2 YSYEKL. With V trimmed by 0 bases and J by 2 bases, 17 bases remained unmatched. The CDR3 reads CASSQEWNPAVSGRQETQYF. CDR3 DNA: TGCGCCAGCAGCCAAGAGTGGAATCCGGCCGTGAGCGGGAGACAAGAGACCCAGTACTTC.

This chain uses TRBV5-6 with TRBJ1-5; 10 nucleotides match TRBD1. V lost 4 bases and J lost 3; bases outside the gene matches: 10. CDR1 is SGHDT, CDR2 YYEEEE, per germline. The CDR3 is 17 amino acids. The CDR3 sequence: CASSETGGGSPNQPQHF. The CDR3 DNA is TGTGCCAGCAGCGAGACAGGGGGCGGTAGCCCCAATCAGCCCCAGCATTTT.

The genes are TRBV4-1 and TRBJ1-2; a weak D match, TRBD1 (5 bases). The CDR3 loop spans 15 amino acids. V lost 1 base to trimming and J lost 7 bases, with 16 bases between them. Germline loops: CDR1 MGHRA, CDR2 YSYEKL. In DNA form, the CDR3 reads TGCGCCAGCAGCCAAGGGGGCAGAGTGAGATCTGGCTACACCTTC. This codes for CASSQGGRVRSGYTF.

The chain uses TRBV11-2 and TRBJ2-3, with 9 bases matching TRBD2. CDR1 SGHAT and CDR2 FQNNGV come from the germline V gene. Losses at the gene ends were 3 bases for V and 8 bases for J; bases not matched to a gene: 3. This CDR3 spans 13 amino acids. The CDR3 sequence is CASSFGGRVTQYF. CDR3 nucleotide sequence: TGTGCCAGCAGCTTCGGCGGGAGGGTTACGCAGTATTTT. The full variable domain, its missing parts supplied by reference TRBV11-2 and TRBJ2-3, is EAGVAQSPRYKIIEKRQSVAFWCNPISGHATLYWYQQILGQGPKLLIQFQNNGVVDDSQLPKDRFSAERLKGVDSTLKIQPAKLEDSAVYLCASSFGGRVTQYFGPGTRLTVL.

This chain connects TRBV6-5 to TRBJ2-7, with D possibly being TRBD2 (6 bases). Germline V gene sequence: CDR1 MNHEY, CDR2 SVGAGI. CDR3 length: 15 amino acids. V shed 6 bases and J shed 2 bases, with 17 bases lying between them. CDR3 DNA sequence: TGTGCCAGCAGCCCCGAGGTGGGGGGTACCTACGAGCAGTACTTC. Its translation: CASSPEVGGTYEQYF.

The rearrangement links TRBV11-2 to TRBJ2-3, with a possible D match to TRBD1 (7 bases). This CDR3 region has 15 residues. Trimming removed 4 bases from V and 5 bases from J, with 16 bases in between. Germline CDR1 is SGHAT and CDR2 is FQNNGV. CDR3 amino acids: CASSYNSQGGDTQYF. CDR3 in DNA: TGTGCCAGCAGCTACAACAGCCAGGGGGGAGATACGCAGTATTTT.

The rearrangement links TRBV24-1 to TRBJ1-1, with 7 nucleotides matching TRBD1. The V gene's germline CDR1 is KGHDR and CDR2 SFDVKD. The length of the CDR3 is 13 residues. After removal of 5 bases from V and 3 bases from J, the junction contained 2 bases not matched to a gene. The CDR3: CATSGQGHTEAFF. CDR3 sequence (DNA): TGTGCCACCAGTGGACAGGGACACACTGAAGCTTTCTTT.

CDR3 coding DNA: TGTGCCAGCAGCGGGGGGCCAGACAGGGTGTCCAATGAGCAGTTCTTC. Amino acid sequence: CASSGGPDRVSNEQFF. This chain joins TRBV5-4 and TRBJ2-1, with D tentatively TRBD1 (7 bases). Germline values: CDR1 SGHNT, CDR2 YYREEE (reference sequence). The CDR3 covers 16 residues. V lost 4 bases and J 6 bases, leaving 20 bases between the germline ends. Together with reference TRBV5-4 and TRBJ2-1, the CDR3 gives the full variable domain: ETGVTQSPTHLIKTRGQQVTLRCSSQSGHNTVSWYQQALGQGPQFIFQYYREEENGRGNFPPRFSGLQFPNYSSELNVNALELDDSALYLCASSGGPDRVSNEQFFGPGTRLTVL.

This clone was seen just once. The V gene is TRBV2, the J gene TRBJ1-5; D uncertain. CDR1 and CDR2 from the germline V gene are SNHLY and FYNNEI. With 7 bases removed from V and 4 bases from J, the gap between germline ends came to 11 bases. The CDR3 runs 13 residues. The CDR3 DNA is TGTGCCAGCAAGTGGGAGTCGAATCAGCCCCAGCATTTT. Translating gives CASKWESNQPQHF.